These 29 T cell receptor beta chains came from one sample sequenced in a study of blood T cell repertoires in COVID-19. Generated by immunoSEQ multiplex PCR, the TCRdb table keeps only in-frame clones and is missing some. The sample consists of 200,000 to 250,000 clones, approximately 84% of them appearing once. The sample comprised PBMCs or T cells enriched from blood (not recorded which). The receptors come from a man aged 60-69 years who had recovered from COVID-19.

J is TRBJ1-1 and V is TRBV19; TRBD1 agrees at 8 bases. The CDR3 totals 13 residues. Germline V gene lookup returns CDR1 LNHDA and CDR2 SQIVND (reference sequence). The junction had 6 bases not matched to a gene; V was cut back by 6 bases and J by 6 bases. In DNA form, the CDR3 reads TGTGCCAGTAGGCAGACAGGGGCTCCTGAAGCTTTCTTT. It codes for CASRQTGAPEAFF.

This rearrangement joins TRBV20-1 to TRBJ2-3; 15 bases fit TRBD2. Germline loops: CDR1 DFQATT, CDR2 SNEGSKA (reference sequence). After removal of 3 bases from V and 4 bases from J, the junction contained 5 bases not matched to a gene. This CDR3 region has 16 residues. The CDR3 DNA is TGCAGTGCTAGTAAGGGACTAGCGGGGGGCTCAGATACGCAGTATTTT. Its translation: CSASKGLAGGSDTQYF.

The J gene is TRBJ2-7, the V gene TRBV25-1; 7 bases line up with TRBD2. Germline CDR1 reads MGHDK; CDR2 reads SYGVNS. With 1 base clipped from V and 5 bases from J, the junction kept 8 bases outside the gene matches. The CDR3 is 15 amino acids. The CDR3 region is CASSESRGGRNEQYF. The CDR3, as DNA: TGTGCCAGCAGTGAATCCCGGGGAGGGAGGAACGAGCAGTACTTC.

The gene calls are TRBV9 and TRBJ1-3; 8 bases are a match to TRBD1. V was clipped by 3 bases and J by 2 bases; unmatched bases: 10. Per the germline V gene, CDR1 is SGDLS and CDR2 is YYNGEE. The CDR3 spans 17 residues. The CDR3 nucleotides read TGTGCCAGCAGCGGTAACAGGGGGACCATACCTGGAAACACCATATATTTT. It yields the protein CASSGNRGTIPGNTIYF.

This rearrangement joins TRBV9 to TRBJ2-5; 7 bases map to TRBD2. CDR1 and CDR2 from the germline V gene are SGDLS and YYNGEE. The CDR3 runs 16 residues. J was trimmed by 2 bases and V by 0 bases; bases with no gene match: 7. The CDR3 sequence: CASSVGGLGRQETQYF. CDR3 sequence (DNA): TGTGCCAGCAGCGTAGGAGGACTAGGGAGGCAAGAGACCCAGTACTTC.

The chain links TRBV12-3 or TRBV12-4 to TRBJ2-1; the match to TRBD1 covers 7 bases. J lost 9 bases, V lost 3 bases, and 5 bases had no gene match. The CDR3 runs 13 residues. CDR3 nucleotides: TGTGCCAGCAGTTTTGTCAACAGGGGTGAGCAGTTCTTC. Translating gives CASSFVNRGEQFF.

The gene calls are TRBV27 and TRBJ1-2, with TRBD1 identical over 8 bases. Germline V gene sequence: CDR1 MNHEY, CDR2 SMNVEV (reference sequence). The CDR3 contains 14 residues. The junction had 3 bases not matched to a gene; V was cut back by 6 bases and J by 0 bases. The CDR3 sequence is CASSRQGSNYGYTF. In nucleotides, the CDR3 is TGTGCCAGCAGCAGACAGGGGTCTAACTATGGCTACACCTTC.

V and J are TRBV11-3 and TRBJ2-3; TRBD2 is a possible D gene (6 bases). Trimming pared 3 bases from V and 4 bases from J, leaving 8 bases between. This CDR3 is built from 13 residues. Looked up from germline, CDR1 is SGHNT and CDR2 is YENEEA. CDR3 residues: CASSLEGSDTQYF. CDR3 DNA: TGTGCCAGCAGCTTGGAGGGGTCAGATACGCAGTATTTT.

The chain is built from TRBV9 and TRBJ1-2, with D possibly matching TRBD1 (5 bases). V gave up 0 bases and J gave up 8 bases, with 14 bases separating them. CDR3 length equals 14 residues. Germline CDR1 SGDLS, CDR2 YYNGEE. This chain's CDR3 is CASSVGGPGEGYTF. The CDR3 nucleotides are TGTGCCAGCAGCGTAGGAGGCCCGGGGGAGGGCTACACCTTC.

This clone was counted between two and nine times. The CDR3 DNA follows: TGTGCCAGCAGCCGGGATATTTATGGCTACACCTTC. Translating it yields CASSRDIYGYTF. J is TRBJ1-2 and V is TRBV7-2; no clear D. Trimming took off 5 bases at V and 5 bases at J, with 9 bases between the two ends. Germline CDR1 reads SGHTA; CDR2 reads FQGNSA. The CDR3 runs 12 residues. Filled out from reference TRBV7-2 and TRBJ1-2, the complete variable domain reads GAGVSQSPSNKVTEKGKDVELRCDPISGHTALYWYRQSLGQGLEFLIYFQGNSAPDKSGLPSDRFSAERTGGSVSTLTIQRTQQEDSAVYLCASSRDIYGYTFGSGTRLTVV.

V gene TRBV5-1 combines with J gene TRBJ1-1, with D tentatively TRBD1 (6 bases). The CDR3 is 15 amino acids. The germline V gene has CDR1 SGHRS and CDR2 YFSETQ. V lost 5 bases, J lost 4 bases, and 18 bases lay in between. As DNA, the CDR3 is TGCGCCAGCAGTGTCCAAACAGGGAGTCGCACTGAAGCTTTCTTT. Its translation: CASSVQTGSRTEAFF.

The V gene is TRBV19, the J gene TRBJ1-5; TRBD1 aligns across 9 bases. The CDR3 runs to 15 residues. From germline, CDR1 is LNHDA and CDR2 SQIVND (reference sequence). V shed 1 base and J 4 bases; nucleotides not matched to a gene: 2. The CDR3 coding sequence is TGTGCCAGTAGTATAGCGACAGGGGGAAATCAGCCCCAGCATTTT. Its protein product is CASSIATGGNQPQHF.

The chain couples TRBV5-5 to TRBJ2-2; D unresolved. CDR1 and CDR2 (germline): SGHKS, YYEKEE (reference sequence). The CDR3 has 14 amino acids. V lost 4 bases and J lost 2, with 9 bases in between. CDR3 nucleotide sequence: TGTGCCAGCAGCCGAGCAACTAACACCGGGGAGCTGTTTTTT. Translated: CASSRATNTGELFF.

This chain joins TRBV5-8 and TRBJ2-3, with 9 bases fitting TRBD2. The germline V gene has CDR1 SGHTS and CDR2 YDEGEE. The V and J ends lost 4 bases and 7 bases, in that order; junction bases with no gene match: 7. This CDR3 has 14 residues. CDR3 coding DNA: TGTGCCAGCAGCCCGGGACTAGCCCCATATACGCAGTATTTT. Translated, it gives CASSPGLAPYTQYF.

The J gene is TRBJ1-5, the V gene TRBV6-1, with TRBD1 matching 7 bases. CDR1 and CDR2 (germline): MNHNS, SASEGT. CDR3 length equals 14 residues. V lost 3 bases, J lost 4 bases, and 3 bases stayed unmatched. CDR3 nucleotides: TGTGCCAGCAGTGAGGACAGGAGAAATCAGCCCCAGCATTTT. Translating gives CASSEDRRNQPQHF.

The chain carries TRBV5-1 and TRBJ2-1, with D possibly matching TRBD1 (6 bases). The CDR3 runs 17 residues. The V gene lost 2 bases and the J gene lost 0 bases, with 15 bases spanning the gap. Germline loops: CDR1 SGHRS, CDR2 YFSETQ. For the CDR3, the DNA is TGCGCCAGCAGCTTAAACACAGGGACGAGCTCCTACAATGAGCAGTTCTTC. Translation gives CASSLNTGTSSYNEQFF.

The rearrangement links TRBV4-3 to TRBJ1-1, with a weak D call TRBD1 (6 bases). The CDR3 is 15 amino acids. V was clipped by 1 base and J by 8 bases, with 17 bases between them. Germline V gives CDR1 LGHNA, CDR2 YSLEER. CDR3 amino acids: CASSQGGRGADEAFF. The CDR3 nucleotides are TGCGCCAGCAGCCAAGGAGGGCGGGGGGCAGACGAAGCTTTCTTT.

The V call is TRBV5-1, the J call TRBJ1-2, with 8 bases lining up with TRBD1. Trimming cost V 4 bases and J 0 bases; bases outside gene matches: 2. CDR1 and CDR2 (germline): SGHRS, YFSETQ. This CDR3 region has 14 residues. CDR3 DNA: TGCGCCAGCAGCCCGGACAGGGCTAACTATGGCTACACCTTC. The encoded protein is CASSPDRANYGYTF. Full variable domain (rest looked up from reference TRBV5-1 and TRBJ1-2): KAGVTQTPRYLIKTRGQQVTLSCSPISGHRSVSWYQQTPGQGLQFLFEYFSETQRNKGNFPGRFSGRQFSNSRSEMNVSTLELGDSALYLCASSPDRANYGYTFGSGTRLTVV.

The V call is TRBV6-5, the J call TRBJ1-1; D gene unclear. CDR3 length: 12 amino acids. Germline CDR1 MNHEY, CDR2 SVGAGI. Trimming removed 6 bases from V and 3 bases from J, with 8 bases in between. CDR3 sequence reads: CASRPRDTEAFF. DNA of the CDR3: TGTGCCAGCAGACCGAGGGACACTGAAGCTTTCTTT.

V usage is TRBV4-2 and J usage is TRBJ1-4; D perhaps matches TRBD1 (5 bases). Germline lookup yields CDR1 LGHNA and CDR2 YNFKEQ. Trimming stripped 0 bases from V and 7 bases from J, with 15 bases between. CDR3 length: 16 amino acids. CDR3 sequence: CASSQELRGRGEKLFF. The CDR3 DNA sequence: TGTGCCAGCAGCCAAGAATTGAGAGGGAGGGGTGAAAAACTGTTTTTT.

The V gene is TRBV3-1 (or the pseudogene TRBV3-2), the J gene TRBJ1-2; D gene uncertain. The V and J ends lost 4 bases and 0 bases respectively, with 12 bases between them. Germline values: CDR1 LGHDT, CDR2 YNNKEL (reference sequence). This CDR3 region has 15 residues. The CDR3 DNA reads TGTGCCAGCAGCCGTAGACCGACAACTAACTATGGCTACACCTTC. Protein sequence: CASSRRPTTNYGYTF.

The gene calls are TRBV29-1 and TRBJ1-2, with D perhaps TRBD1 (5 bases). The CDR3 runs to 13 residues. Deletions cut 4 bases from V and 7 bases from J, with 16 bases between. Germline V gene data show CDR1 as SQVTM and CDR2 as ANQGSEA. CDR3 in amino acids: CSVARGRDSGYTF. The CDR3 region has the DNA TGCAGCGTTGCGAGAGGGAGGGACTCTGGCTACACCTTC. Together with reference TRBV29-1 and TRBJ1-2, the CDR3 gives the full variable domain: SAVISQKPSRDICQRGTSLTIQCQVDSQVTMMFWYRQQPGQSLTLIATANQGSEATYESGFVIDKFPISRPNLTFSTLTVSNMSPEDSSIYLCSVARGRDSGYTFGSGTRLTVV.

The J gene is TRBJ1-5, the V gene TRBV2, with D perhaps matching TRBD1 (6 bases). Germline V lookup: CDR1 SNHLY, CDR2 FYNNEI. Trimming took off 4 bases at V and 0 bases at J, with 10 bases between the two ends. The CDR3 covers 15 residues. The CDR3 is CASSAGTNSNQPQHF. For the CDR3, the DNA is TGTGCCAGCAGTGCCGGGACAAATAGCAATCAGCCCCAGCATTTT.

Remarks on this clone: The sample carries other DNA sequences with the same CDR3. V is TRBV18 and J is TRBJ1-1, with TRBD1 matching 8 bases. The CDR3 runs to 12 residues. Germline CDR1 and CDR2: KGHSH and LQKENI. J gave up 8 bases and V 3 bases, and 2 bases lay outside the gene matches. The CDR3 here is CASSPRQGEAFF. CDR3 sequence (DNA): TGTGCCAGCTCACCTAGACAGGGGGAAGCTTTCTTT.

The chain uses TRBV4-2 and TRBJ2-5; TRBD1 agrees at 9 bases. The CDR3 totals 17 residues. V gave up 2 bases and J gave up 4 bases; unmatched junction bases: 11. Germline loops: CDR1 LGHNA, CDR2 YNFKEQ. The CDR3 reads CASSQYPDRGYRETQYF. The DNA for the CDR3 is TGTGCCAGCAGCCAATACCCTGACAGGGGGTATCGAGAGACCCAGTACTTC.

The chain links TRBV7-2 to TRBJ2-7; 7 positions agree with TRBD1. Germline CDR1 reads SGHTA; CDR2 reads FQGNSA. V dropped 3 bases and J dropped 3; count of bases not matched to a gene: 8. This CDR3 has 15 amino acids. For the CDR3, the DNA is TGTGCCAGCAGCTTGGACCCGGGACAGTTCTACGAGCAGTACTTC. It codes for CASSLDPGQFYEQYF.

This chain links TRBV25-1 with TRBJ1-4; 8 bases line up with TRBD1. In germline, CDR1 is MGHDK, CDR2 SYGVNS. The CDR3 covers 15 residues. V lost 6 bases to trimming and J lost 1 base; unmatched junction nucleotides: 4. In DNA, the CDR3 is TGTGCCAGCAGCCCGACAGGGGTAACTAATGAAAAACTGTTTTTT. Amino acids: CASSPTGVTNEKLFF.

This chain connects TRBV30 to TRBJ2-1; 9 bases line up with TRBD2. V dropped 1 base and J dropped 6; count of bases not matched to a gene: 4. CDR3 length equals 14 residues. CDR1 and CDR2 (germline): GTSNPN, SVGIG (reference sequence). The CDR3 coding sequence is TGTGCCTGGAGTGCTGGGACTAGCTTCAATGAGCAGTTCTTC. It yields the protein CAWSAGTSFNEQFF.

Only a few counts were recorded for this clone. A read error may account for a junction end that differs from germline. The rearrangement joins TRBV7-7 to TRBJ2-2, with 10 positions matching TRBD1. Germline V gene lookup returns CDR1 SSHAT and CDR2 FNYEAQ (reference sequence). CDR3 size: 15 residues. CDR3 residues: CASSSGTGVTGELFF. Written as DNA, the CDR3 is TGTGCTAGCAGCTCCGGGACAGGGGTCACCGGGGAGCTGTTTTTT.